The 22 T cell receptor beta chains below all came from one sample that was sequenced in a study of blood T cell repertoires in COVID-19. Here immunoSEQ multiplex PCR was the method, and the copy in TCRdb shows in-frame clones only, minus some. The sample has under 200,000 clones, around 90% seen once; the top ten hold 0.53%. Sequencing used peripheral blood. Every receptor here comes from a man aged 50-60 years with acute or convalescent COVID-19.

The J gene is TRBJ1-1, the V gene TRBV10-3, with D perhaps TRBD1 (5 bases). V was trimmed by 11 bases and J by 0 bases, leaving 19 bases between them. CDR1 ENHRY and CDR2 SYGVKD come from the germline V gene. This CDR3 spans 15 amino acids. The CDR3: CASTAYANMNTEAFF. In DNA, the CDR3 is TGTGCCTCGACAGCTTACGCAAACATGAACACTGAAGCTTTCTTT.

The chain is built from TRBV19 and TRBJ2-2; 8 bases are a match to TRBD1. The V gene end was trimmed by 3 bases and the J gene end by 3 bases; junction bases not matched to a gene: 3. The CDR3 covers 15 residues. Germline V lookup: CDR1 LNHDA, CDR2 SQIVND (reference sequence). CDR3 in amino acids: CASSMRQGHTGELFF. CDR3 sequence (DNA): TGTGCCAGTAGTATGAGACAGGGGCACACCGGGGAGCTGTTTTTT. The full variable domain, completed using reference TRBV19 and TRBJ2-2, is DGGITQSPKYLFRKEGQNVTLSCEQNLNHDAMYWYRQDPGQGLRLIYYSQIVNDFQKGDIAEGYSVSREKKESFPLTVTSAQKNPTAFYLCASSMRQGHTGELFFGEGSRLTVL.

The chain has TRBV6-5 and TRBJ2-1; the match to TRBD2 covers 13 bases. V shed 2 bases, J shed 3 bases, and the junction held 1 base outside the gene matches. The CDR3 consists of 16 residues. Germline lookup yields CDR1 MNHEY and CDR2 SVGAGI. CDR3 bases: TGTGCCAGCAGTTACGGACTAGCGGGGGTCTACAATGAGCAGTTCTTC. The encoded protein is CASSYGLAGVYNEQFF.

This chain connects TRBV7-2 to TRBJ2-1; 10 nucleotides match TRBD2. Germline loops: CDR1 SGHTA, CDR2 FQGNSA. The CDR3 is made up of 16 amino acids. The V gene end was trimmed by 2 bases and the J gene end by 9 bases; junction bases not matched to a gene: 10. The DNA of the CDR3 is TGTGCCAGCAGCTTACTCAGCGGGGGGGCCTTAAGTGAGCAGTTCTTC. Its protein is CASSLLSGGALSEQFF.

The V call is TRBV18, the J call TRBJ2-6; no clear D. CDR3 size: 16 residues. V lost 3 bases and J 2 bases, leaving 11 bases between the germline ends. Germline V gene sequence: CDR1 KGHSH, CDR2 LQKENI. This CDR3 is CASSPGLRAGANVLTF. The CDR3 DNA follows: TGTGCCAGCTCACCCGGTCTTCGGGCTGGGGCCAACGTCCTGACTTTC.

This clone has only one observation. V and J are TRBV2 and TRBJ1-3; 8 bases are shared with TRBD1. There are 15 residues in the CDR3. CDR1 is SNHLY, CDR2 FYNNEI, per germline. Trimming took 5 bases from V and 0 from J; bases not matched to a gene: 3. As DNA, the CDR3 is TGTGCCAGCAGTTCTCAGGGGGCCTCTGGAAACACCATATATTTT. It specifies CASSSQGASGNTIYF.

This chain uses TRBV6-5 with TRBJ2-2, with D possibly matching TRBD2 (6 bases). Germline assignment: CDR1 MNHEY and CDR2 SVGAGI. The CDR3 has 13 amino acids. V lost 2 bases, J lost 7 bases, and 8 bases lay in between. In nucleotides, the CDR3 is TGTGCCAGCAGTTACAGGGAGGTCGGGGAGCTGTTTTTT. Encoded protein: CASSYREVGELFF.

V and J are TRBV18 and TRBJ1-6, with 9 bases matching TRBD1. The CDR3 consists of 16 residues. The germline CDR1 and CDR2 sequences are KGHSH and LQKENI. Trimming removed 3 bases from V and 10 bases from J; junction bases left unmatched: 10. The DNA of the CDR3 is TGTGCCAGCTCACCTCTGGGTCCGACAGGGGGATCACCCCTCCACTTT. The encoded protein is CASSPLGPTGGSPLHF. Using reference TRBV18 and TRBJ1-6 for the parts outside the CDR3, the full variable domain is NAGVMQNPRHLVRRRGQEARLRCSPMKGHSHVYWYRQLPEEGLKFMVYLQKENIIDESGMPKERFSAEFPKEGPSILRIQQVVRGDSAAYFCASSPLGPTGGSPLHFGNGTRLTVT.

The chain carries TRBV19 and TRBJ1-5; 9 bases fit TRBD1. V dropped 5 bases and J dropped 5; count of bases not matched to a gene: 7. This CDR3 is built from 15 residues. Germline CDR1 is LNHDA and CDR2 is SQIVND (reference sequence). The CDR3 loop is CASSSSGQGHQPQHF. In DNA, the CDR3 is TGTGCCAGTAGTTCCTCGGGACAGGGTCATCAGCCCCAGCATTTT.

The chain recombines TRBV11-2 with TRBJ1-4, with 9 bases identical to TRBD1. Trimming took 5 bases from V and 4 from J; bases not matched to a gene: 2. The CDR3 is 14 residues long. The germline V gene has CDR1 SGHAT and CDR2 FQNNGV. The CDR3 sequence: CASSQGQGNEKLFF. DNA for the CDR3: TGTGCCAGCAGCCAGGGACAGGGTAATGAAAAACTGTTTTTT.

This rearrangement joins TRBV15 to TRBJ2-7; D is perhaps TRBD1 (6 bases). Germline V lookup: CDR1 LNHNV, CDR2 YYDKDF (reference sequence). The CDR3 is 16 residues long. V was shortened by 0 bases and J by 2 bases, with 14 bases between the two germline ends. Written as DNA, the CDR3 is TGTGCCACCAGCAGAGAGCTACGACAGGCACCCTACGAGCAGTACTTC. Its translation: CATSRELRQAPYEQYF. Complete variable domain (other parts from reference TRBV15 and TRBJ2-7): DAMVIQNPRYQVTQFGKPVTLSCSQTLNHNVMYWYQQKSSQAPKLLFHYYDKDFNNEADTPDNFQSRRPNTSFCFLDIRSPGLGDTAMYLCATSRELRQAPYEQYFGPGTRLTVT.

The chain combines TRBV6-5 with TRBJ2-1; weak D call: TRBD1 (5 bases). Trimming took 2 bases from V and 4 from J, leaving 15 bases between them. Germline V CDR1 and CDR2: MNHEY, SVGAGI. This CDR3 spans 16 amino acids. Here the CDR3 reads CASSYQGPQIYNEQFF. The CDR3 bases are TGTGCCAGCAGTTACCAGGGCCCGCAGATTTACAATGAGCAGTTCTTC.

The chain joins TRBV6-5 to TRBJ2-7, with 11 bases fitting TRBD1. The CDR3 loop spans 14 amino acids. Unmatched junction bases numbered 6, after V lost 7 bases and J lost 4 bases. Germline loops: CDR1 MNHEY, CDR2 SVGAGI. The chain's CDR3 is CASNTGQGGYEQYV. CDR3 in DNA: TGTGCCAGCAACACGGGACAGGGGGGTTACGAGCAGTACGTC.

The DNA for the CDR3 is TGTGCCAGCAGTTTGAAAGGGGGCGCGATTGGAAACACCATATATTTT. Amino acid sequence: CASSLKGGAIGNTIYF. The V and J genes are TRBV7-2 and TRBJ1-3; 7 bases agree with TRBD1. CDR3 length: 16 amino acids. J gave up 3 bases and V 6 bases, and 11 bases lay outside the gene matches. Germline V gene sequence: CDR1 SGHTA, CDR2 FQGNSA.

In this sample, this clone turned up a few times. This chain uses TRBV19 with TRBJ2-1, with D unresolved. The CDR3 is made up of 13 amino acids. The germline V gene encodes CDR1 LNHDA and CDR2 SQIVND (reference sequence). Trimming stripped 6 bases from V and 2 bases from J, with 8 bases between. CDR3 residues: CASSDFTYNEQFF. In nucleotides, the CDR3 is TGTGCCAGTAGCGACTTTACCTACAATGAGCAGTTCTTC.

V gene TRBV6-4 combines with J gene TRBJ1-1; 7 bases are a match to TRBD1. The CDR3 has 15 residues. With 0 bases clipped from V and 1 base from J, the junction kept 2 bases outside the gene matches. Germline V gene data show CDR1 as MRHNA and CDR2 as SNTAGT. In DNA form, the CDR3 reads TGTGCCAGCAGTGACTCCAACAGGGGGAACACTGAAGCTTTCTTT. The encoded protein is CASSDSNRGNTEAFF.

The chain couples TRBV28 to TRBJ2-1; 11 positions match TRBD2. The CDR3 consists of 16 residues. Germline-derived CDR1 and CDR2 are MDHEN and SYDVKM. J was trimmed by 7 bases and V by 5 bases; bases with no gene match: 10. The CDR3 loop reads CASSVSGLAEFNEQFF. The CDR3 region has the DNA TGTGCCAGCAGTGTATCGGGACTAGCGGAATTTAATGAGCAGTTCTTC. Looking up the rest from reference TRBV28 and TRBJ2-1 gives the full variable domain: DVKVTQSSRYLVKRTGEKVFLECVQDMDHENMFWYRQDPGLGLRLIYFSYDVKMKEKGDIPEGYSVSREKKERFSLILESASTNQTSMYLCASSVSGLAEFNEQFFGPGTRLTVL.

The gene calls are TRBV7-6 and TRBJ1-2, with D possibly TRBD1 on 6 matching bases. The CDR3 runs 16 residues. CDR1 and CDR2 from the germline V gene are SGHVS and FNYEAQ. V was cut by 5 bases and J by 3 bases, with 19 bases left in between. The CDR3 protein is CASSPSRSPGDYGYTF. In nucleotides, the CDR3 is TGTGCCAGCAGCCCTAGTCGATCGCCAGGGGACTATGGCTACACCTTC. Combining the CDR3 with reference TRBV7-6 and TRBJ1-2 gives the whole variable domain GAGVSQSPRYKVTKRGQDVALRCDPISGHVSLYWYRQALGQGPEFLTYFNYEAQQDKSGLPNDRFSAERPEGSISTLTIQRTEQRDSAMYRCASSPSRSPGDYGYTFGSGTRLTVV.

The CDR3 region is CASSLDPRDTRGGYGYTF. The DNA of the CDR3 is TGCGCCAGCAGCTTGGATCCCCGGGACACCCGGGGGGGATATGGCTACACCTTC. V and J are TRBV5-1 and TRBJ1-2; weak D call: TRBD1 (6 bases). This CDR3 spans 18 amino acids. Trimming took off 0 bases at V and 5 bases at J, with 23 bases between the two ends. The V gene's germline CDR1 is SGHRS and CDR2 YFSETQ.

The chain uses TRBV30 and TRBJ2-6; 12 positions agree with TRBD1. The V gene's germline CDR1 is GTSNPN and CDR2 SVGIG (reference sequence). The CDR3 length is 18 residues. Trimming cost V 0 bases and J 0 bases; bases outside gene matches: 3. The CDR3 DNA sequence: TGTGCCTGGAGTGTACGGGACAGGGGGCTCTCTGGGGCCAACGTCCTGACTTTC. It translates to CAWSVRDRGLSGANVLTF.

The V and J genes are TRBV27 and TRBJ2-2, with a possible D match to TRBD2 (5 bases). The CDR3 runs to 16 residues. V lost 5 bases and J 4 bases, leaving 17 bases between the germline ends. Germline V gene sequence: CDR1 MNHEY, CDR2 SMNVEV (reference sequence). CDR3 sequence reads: CASSPRREEGTGELFF. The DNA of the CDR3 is TGTGCCAGCAGTCCTCGACGGGAAGAGGGCACCGGGGAGCTGTTTTTT.

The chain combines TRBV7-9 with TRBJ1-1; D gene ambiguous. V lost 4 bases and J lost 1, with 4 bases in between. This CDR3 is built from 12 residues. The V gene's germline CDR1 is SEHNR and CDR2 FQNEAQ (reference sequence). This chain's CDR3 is CASSSKNTEAFF. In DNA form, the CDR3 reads TGTGCCAGCAGCTCCAAGAACACTGAAGCTTTCTTT.